This TCR beta chain originates from a study of graft-versus-host responses after intestinal transplantation (dated by TCRdb to the early 2020s). Some background on the complete study: Recipients received multivisceral, liver-intestinal, or isolated intestinal transplants. All recipients received anti-thymocyte globulin induction followed by maintenance tacrolimus and steroids for approximately 3 years. After intestinal transplantation, graft-versus-host and host-versus-graft alloreactive T cell clones in the graft, circulation and bone marrow were tracked using bulk TCR-beta CDR3 sequencing. Alloreactive clones were identified by sequencing pre-transplant mixed lymphocyte reaction products and comparing these products with unstimulated pre-transplant donor and recipient T cells. A cohort of under 30 intestinal transplant recipients, including one retransplant, was enrolled, and a few patients lacking pretransplant specimens were excluded. Donor T cell macrochimerism was defined as a peak of at least 4% donor T cells among recipient peripheral blood mononuclear cells. Rather than being sequenced by the commercial service, samples from a few later patients were sequenced in-house on an Illumina MiSeq and processed with MiXCR. The study at large found these results: GvH clones were detected in recipient bone marrow, and some of these GvH clones were observed earlier in ileal mucosa or blood, consistent with an intestinal mucosal origin. The conclusions were limited by the relatively low number and heterogeneity of the intestinal transplant patients. Patients with donor T cell macrochimerism had high GvH to HvG T cell clonal ratios in their allografts. Early after transplant, peak levels of circulating GvH clones were associated with declines in HvG clones.

Library method: the immunoSEQ multiplex PCR assay. In most patients, genomic DNA was isolated using the Qiagen DNeasy Blood and Tissue Kit and sent frozen to Adaptive Biotechnologies for TCR sequencing. For most patients, high-throughput TCR-beta CDR3 sequencing of genomic DNA was performed by Adaptive Biotechnologies. The source study handled its data this way. Adaptive's ImmunoSEQ software was the source of the TCR sequencing data for around 20 patients, while a few other patients were processed with MiXCR and VDJtools. To correct CD4 versus CD8 sorting errors, any sequence found in both subsets at a frequency ratio below 5:1 was removed. CDR3 nucleotide sequences shared between donor and recipient were removed because their origin could not be assigned. To be classed as alloreactive, a clone needed at least 2-fold expansion over unstimulated cells and a minimum CFSE-low frequency of 0.002% (template counts) or 0.001% (read counts). Clones detected in sequenced pre-transplant spleen, lymph node, or MLR CFSE-low populations of the donor or recipient were defined as mappable. The cumulative frequency of alloreactive clones was calculated as a percentage of all sequences, weighted by copy number. Sourced from immuneACCESS, this table was stored by TCRdb with only in-frame sequences that have V and J called. A share of the clones is absent; for the studies checked, an unresolved V gene accounts for under half, and the remainder has no known explanation. The V and J calls and clone size are taken from that table; D and trimming were inferred from the DNA. The sample has 77,000 or so clones on record, roughly 94% of them singletons. Of the sample, around 0.57% falls within the top ten clones.

As for this clone: Its antigen is not yet known. Base qualities were left out, and no much larger clone turns up one base away.

The junction shows trimming of 1 base on V and 4 bases on J, and the gene matches do not reach 5 bases of it. Taken from the germline V gene, the CDR1 and CDR2 loops are SQVTM and ANQGSEA. The CDR3 has 15 amino acids, counting the end cysteine and phenylalanine. The entry retains the CDR3 DNA only, 45 bases that are in frame from base 1. This specimen's time point label, interpreted: cells obtained before transplantation from donor or recipient. CD3+CD4+ and CD3+CD8+ populations were FACS-sorted from unstimulated pre-transplant donor and recipient cells taken from spleen or lymph nodes. The V gene is TRBV29-1 and the J gene is TRBJ2-2; the junction holds 8 bases that match TRBD1. Sequences were derived from unstimulated CD8+ T cells sorted from spleen or lymph node cells, sampled before intestinal transplant. The clonotype was recovered from a human donor who received an intestinal transplant. CDR3 loop: CSVEGQGRSTGELFF. The nucleotide sequence is TGCAGCGTTGAAGGACAGGGGAGGAGCACCGGGGAGCTGTTTTTT.